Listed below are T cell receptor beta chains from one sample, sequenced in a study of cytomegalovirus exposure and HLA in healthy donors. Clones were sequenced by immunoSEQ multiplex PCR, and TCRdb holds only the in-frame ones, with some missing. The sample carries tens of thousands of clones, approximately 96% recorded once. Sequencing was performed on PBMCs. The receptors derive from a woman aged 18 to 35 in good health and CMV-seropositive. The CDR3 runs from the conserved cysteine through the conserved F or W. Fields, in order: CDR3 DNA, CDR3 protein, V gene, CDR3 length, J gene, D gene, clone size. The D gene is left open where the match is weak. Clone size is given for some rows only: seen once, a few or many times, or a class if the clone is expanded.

CDR3nt: TGTGCCAGCTCACCACCTTCCCTGAATGAGCAGTTCTTC
CDR3aa: CASSPPSLNEQFF
v_gene: TRBV18
len: 13
j_gene: TRBJ2-1
d_gene: -
abundance: -

CDR3nt: TGTGCCAGCAGTGTCTCCCTCAGCTCCTATAATTCACCCCTCCACTTT
CDR3aa: CASSVSLSSYNSPLHF
v_gene: TRBV6-1
len: 16
j_gene: TRBJ1-6
d_gene: -
abundance: -

CDR3nt: TGCAGCGTTTACTTAGGGACAGGAAGCAATCAGCCCCAGCATTTT
CDR3aa: CSVYLGTGSNQPQHF
v_gene: TRBV29-1
len: 15
j_gene: TRBJ1-5
d_gene: TRBD1
abundance: -

CDR3nt: TGTGCCAGCAGTGCCCCGACAGGGGGGAACACTGAAGCTTTCTTT
CDR3aa: CASSAPTGGNTEAFF
v_gene: TRBV6-1
len: 15
j_gene: TRBJ1-1
d_gene: TRBD1
abundance: -

CDR3nt: TGTGCCAGTACCCAAACCCGACAGGACTATGGCTACACCTTC
CDR3aa: CASTQTRQDYGYTF
v_gene: TRBV19
len: 14
j_gene: TRBJ1-2
d_gene: -
abundance: -

CDR3nt: TGCGCCAGCAGCCCTGGGACTAGCGTGGTGGAGACCCAGTACTTC
CDR3aa: CASSPGTSVVETQYF
v_gene: TRBV4-1
len: 15
j_gene: TRBJ2-5
d_gene: TRBD2
abundance: -

CDR3nt: TGTGCCAGCAGCTTTAACACAGGTCTGACCTATGGCTACACCTTC
CDR3aa: CASSFNTGLTYGYTF
v_gene: TRBV7-2
len: 15
j_gene: TRBJ1-2
d_gene: -
abundance: -

CDR3nt: TGTGCCAGCAGTGAAACACTAGCGGGCTCCTACGAGCAGTACTTC
CDR3aa: CASSETLAGSYEQYF
v_gene: TRBV2
len: 15
j_gene: TRBJ2-7
d_gene: TRBD2
abundance: -

CDR3nt: TGTGCCACCAGCACCCTTGGGTTTCCAGGGGGCAAGTTAGATACGCAGTATTTT
CDR3aa: CATSTLGFPGGKLDTQYF
v_gene: TRBV15
len: 18
j_gene: TRBJ2-3
d_gene: TRBD1
abundance: -

CDR3nt: TGTGCCAGCAAGTATTTGGGGACAGGGGGCGATCAGCCCCAGCATTTT
CDR3aa: CASKYLGTGGDQPQHF
v_gene: TRBV27
len: 16
j_gene: TRBJ1-5
d_gene: TRBD1
abundance: -

CDR3nt: TGTGCCAGCAGAAAAACAGGGGAAGGAAACACCATATATTTT
CDR3aa: CASRKTGEGNTIYF
v_gene: TRBV27
len: 14
j_gene: TRBJ1-3
d_gene: TRBD1
abundance: -

CDR3nt: TGTGCCAGCAGTGAATACGGCATCGGGGGGGAGCAGTTCTTC
CDR3aa: CASSEYGIGGEQFF
v_gene: TRBV25-1
len: 14
j_gene: TRBJ2-1
d_gene: TRBD2
abundance: -

CDR3nt: TGTGCCAGCAGTGGAGACCCACCGGGACAGGGGATAAGTGGCTACACCTTC
CDR3aa: CASSGDPPGQGISGYTF
v_gene: TRBV28
len: 17
j_gene: TRBJ1-2
d_gene: TRBD1
abundance: -

CDR3nt: TGTGCCAGCAGTGAACGTCAGGGTAGTAGCAATCAGCCCCAGCATTTT
CDR3aa: CASSERQGSSNQPQHF
v_gene: TRBV6-1
len: 16
j_gene: TRBJ1-5
d_gene: -
abundance: -

CDR3nt: TGTGCCAGCAGCCCCCTCGGAGGGAGCTCCTACAATGAGCAGTTCTTC
CDR3aa: CASSPLGGSSYNEQFF
v_gene: TRBV7-9
len: 16
j_gene: TRBJ2-1
d_gene: -
abundance: -

CDR3nt: TGTGCCAGCTCACCATCCAGGGTCCCCACTGAAGCTTTCTTT
CDR3aa: CASSPSRVPTEAFF
v_gene: TRBV18
len: 14
j_gene: TRBJ1-1
d_gene: -
abundance: -

CDR3nt: TGTGCCAGCAGCGTAGCGATCGGCAATGAGCAGTTCTTC
CDR3aa: CASSVAIGNEQFF
v_gene: TRBV9
len: 13
j_gene: TRBJ2-1
d_gene: -
abundance: -

CDR3nt: TGTGCCACGTTTACCGGACAGGGGGCCTACGAGCAGTACTTC
CDR3aa: CATFTGQGAYEQYF
v_gene: TRBV5-5
len: 14
j_gene: TRBJ2-7
d_gene: TRBD1
abundance: -

CDR3nt: TGTGCCAGCAGCCAAGATCTCAGGGGACAGGGCACAGATACGCAGTATTTT
CDR3aa: CASSQDLRGQGTDTQYF
v_gene: TRBV4-2
len: 17
j_gene: TRBJ2-3
d_gene: TRBD1
abundance: -

CDR3nt: TGCGCCAGCAGCCGTTTCTCTATGAGACAGGGTTATCTAGCTGTCGGCTACACCTTC
CDR3aa: CASSRFSMRQGYLAVGYTF
v_gene: TRBV4-1
len: 19
j_gene: TRBJ1-2
d_gene: TRBD1
abundance: -

CDR3nt: TGTGCCAGCAGGTACGGAAACTCGGGTGGCTACACCTTC
CDR3aa: CASRYGNSGGYTF
v_gene: TRBV2
len: 13
j_gene: TRBJ1-2
d_gene: -
abundance: -

CDR3nt: TGTGCCAGCACCGCAAAGGAGGCGGCGGGGGCCAACGTCCTGACTTTC
CDR3aa: CASTAKEAAGANVLTF
v_gene: TRBV5-6
len: 16
j_gene: TRBJ2-6
d_gene: -
abundance: once

CDR3nt: TGTGCCAGCAGCTTCCCCGGTATACAGCCCCAGCATTTT
CDR3aa: CASSFPGIQPQHF
v_gene: TRBV7-2
len: 13
j_gene: TRBJ1-5
d_gene: -
abundance: -

CDR3nt: TGTGCCAGCAGCCAAGATGGTAGGGGACTAGCGCGTTACAATGAGCAGTTCTTC
CDR3aa: CASSQDGRGLARYNEQFF
v_gene: TRBV4-2
len: 18
j_gene: TRBJ2-1
d_gene: TRBD2
abundance: -

CDR3nt: TGTGCCAGCAGCTTGGGACAGGGCCCTCACGAGCAGTACTTC
CDR3aa: CASSLGQGPHEQYF
v_gene: TRBV6-1
len: 14
j_gene: TRBJ2-7
d_gene: TRBD1
abundance: once

CDR3nt: TGTGCCAGCAGCCAAAACAAGGGTTCGGGAGGGCGGGGTGAGCAGTTCTTC
CDR3aa: CASSQNKGSGGRGEQFF
v_gene: TRBV9
len: 17
j_gene: TRBJ2-1
d_gene: TRBD2
abundance: -

CDR3nt: TGTGCCAGCAGCCGGGGGACAGGGTGGACCCATACGCAGTATTTT
CDR3aa: CASSRGTGWTHTQYF
v_gene: TRBV27
len: 15
j_gene: TRBJ2-3
d_gene: TRBD1
abundance: -

CDR3nt: TGTGCCAGTAGCCTGGGCGCCGGGACTAGGGTCTACGAGCAGTACTTC
CDR3aa: CASSLGAGTRVYEQYF
v_gene: TRBV19
len: 16
j_gene: TRBJ2-7
d_gene: TRBD2
abundance: -

CDR3nt: TGTGCCAGCAGCTCACCCGACAGGGGCTATGGCTACACCTTC
CDR3aa: CASSSPDRGYGYTF
v_gene: TRBV5-4
len: 14
j_gene: TRBJ1-2
d_gene: TRBD1
abundance: once